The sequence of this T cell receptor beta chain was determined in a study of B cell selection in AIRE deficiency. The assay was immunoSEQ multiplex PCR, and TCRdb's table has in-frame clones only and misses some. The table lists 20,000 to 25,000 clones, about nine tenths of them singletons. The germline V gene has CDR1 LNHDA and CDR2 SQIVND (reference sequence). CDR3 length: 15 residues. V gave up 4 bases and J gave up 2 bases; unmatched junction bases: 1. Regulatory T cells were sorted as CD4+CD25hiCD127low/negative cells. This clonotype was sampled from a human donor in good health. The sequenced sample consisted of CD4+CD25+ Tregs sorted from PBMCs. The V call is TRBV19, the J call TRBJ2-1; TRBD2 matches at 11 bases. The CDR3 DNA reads TGTGCCAGTAGTAATAGCGGGGGGGCCTACAATGAGCAGTTCTTC. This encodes CASSNSGGAYNEQFF.